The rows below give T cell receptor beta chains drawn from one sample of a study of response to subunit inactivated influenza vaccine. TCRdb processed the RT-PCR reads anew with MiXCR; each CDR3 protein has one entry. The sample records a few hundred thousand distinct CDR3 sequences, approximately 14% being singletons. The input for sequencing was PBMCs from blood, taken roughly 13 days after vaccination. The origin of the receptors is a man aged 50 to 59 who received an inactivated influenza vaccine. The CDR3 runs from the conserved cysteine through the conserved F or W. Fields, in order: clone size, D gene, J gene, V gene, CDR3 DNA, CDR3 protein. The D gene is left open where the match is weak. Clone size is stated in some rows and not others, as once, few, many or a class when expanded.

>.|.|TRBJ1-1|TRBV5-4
TGTGCCAGCAGTCAAGGCATTGAAGCTTTCTTT
CASSQGIEAFF
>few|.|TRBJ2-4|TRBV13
TGTGCCAGCAGCTTATGGCAGGGAGGAAACATTCAGTACTTC
CASSLWQGGNIQYF
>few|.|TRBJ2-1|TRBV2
TGTGCCAGCAGTGAAATAACCATGGGTATCGGTGTGCATGAGCAGTTCTTC
CASSEITMGIGVHEQFF
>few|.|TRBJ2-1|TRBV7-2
TGTGCCACTACGCTTAGTTCGGGTCGGCAGTACAATGAGCAGTTCTTC
CATTLSSGRQYNEQFF
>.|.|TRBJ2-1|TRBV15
TGTGCCACCAGCAGAGATCCCGGGGCAACCTCCTACAATGAGCAGTTCTTC
CATSRDPGATSYNEQFF
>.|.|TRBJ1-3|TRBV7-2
TGTGCCAGCAGCTTAGTATTGGGTTTTGGAAACACCATATATTTT
CASSLVLGFGNTIYF
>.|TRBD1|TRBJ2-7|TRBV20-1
TGCAGTGCCTGTGAATGGACAGGTTTCGACGAGCAGTACTTC
CSACEWTGFDEQYF
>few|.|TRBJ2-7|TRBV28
TGTGCCAGCACTCAGGGTAACATACCGTTCGAGCAGTACTTC
CASTQGNIPFEQYF
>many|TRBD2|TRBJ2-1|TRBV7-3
TGTGCCAGCAGCTCCGGTTTAGCGGGAGGGCGAGACGAGCAGTTCTTC
CASSSGLAGGRDEQFF
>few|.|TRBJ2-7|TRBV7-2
TGTGCCAGCAGCTTATCTTGGCCGGGTCCCTCCTACGAGCAGTACTTC
CASSLSWPGPSYEQYF
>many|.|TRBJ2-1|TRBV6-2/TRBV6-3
TGTGCCAGCAGTTACTCGGGTGAGCAGTTCTTC
CASSYSGEQFF
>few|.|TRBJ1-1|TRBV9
TGTGCCAGCAGCCCGCGGCCGGTAAAGACTGAAGCTTTCTTT
CASSPRPVKTEAFF
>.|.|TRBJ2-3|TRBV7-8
TGTGCCAGCAGCCTGTCCCGAGGTGGGGGCACAGATACGCAGTATTTT
CASSLSRGGGTDTQYF
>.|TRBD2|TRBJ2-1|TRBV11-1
TGTGCCAGCAGCTTAGTTTTGGGGAGGGATGAGCAGTTCTTC
CASSLVLGRDEQFF
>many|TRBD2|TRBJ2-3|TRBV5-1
TGCGCCAGCAGCTTGGCGGCTAGCGGGAGGACTAGCACAGATACGCAGTATTTT
CASSLAASGRTSTDTQYF
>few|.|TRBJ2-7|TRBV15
TGTGCCACCAGCAGAGATTACACTTACGAGCAGTACTTC
CATSRDYTYEQYF
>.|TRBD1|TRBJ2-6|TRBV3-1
TGTGCCAGCAGCCAAAGGACAGGGGGCCCTGGGGCCAACGTCCTGACTTTC
CASSQRTGGPGANVLTF
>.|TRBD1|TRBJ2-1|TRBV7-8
TGTGCCAGCACCAGGGACAGGGCGGTAAATGAGCAGTTCTTC
CASTRDRAVNEQFF
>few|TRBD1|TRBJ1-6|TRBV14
TGTGCCAGCAGCCTGATGACAGGGGACCTCTATAATTCACCCCTCCACTTT
CASSLMTGDLYNSPLHF
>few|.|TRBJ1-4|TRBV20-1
TGCAGCGCTAGTGCCGAGGGTAGGGAAAAACTGTTTTTT
CSASAEGREKLFF
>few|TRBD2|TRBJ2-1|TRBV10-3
TGTGCCATCAGTGAGGATAGCGGGGGTTACAATGAGCAGTTCTTC
CAISEDSGGYNEQFF
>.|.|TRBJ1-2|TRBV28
TGTGCCAGCGGTATCCGCAGGGTTGGCTACACCTTC
CASGIRRVGYTF
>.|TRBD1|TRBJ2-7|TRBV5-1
TGCGCCAGCAGCGGGGGAACCGGGACAGGACCTTACGAGCAGTACTTC
CASSGGTGTGPYEQYF
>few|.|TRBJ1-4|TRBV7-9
TGTGCCAGCAGCGCCCGGGGGGGTGAAAAACTGTTTTTT
CASSARGGEKLFF
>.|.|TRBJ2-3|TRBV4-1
TGCGCCAGCAGCCAAGATCGGTTGGGGCCCCGCACAGATACGCAGTATTTT
CASSQDRLGPRTDTQYF
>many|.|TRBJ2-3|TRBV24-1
TGTGCCACCAGTGGGGGTTTTGATACGCAGTATTTT
CATSGGFDTQYF
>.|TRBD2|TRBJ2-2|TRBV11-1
TGTGCCAGCAGCCCGCTTAGACTAGCGGACGGTATACGAACCGGGGAGCTGTTTTTT
CASSPLRLADGIRTGELFF
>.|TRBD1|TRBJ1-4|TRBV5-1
TGCGCCAGCAGCAGGGCAGGGGACAGGGAGGAAAAACTGTTTTTT
CASSRAGDREEKLFF
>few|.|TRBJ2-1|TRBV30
TGTGCCTGGAGTGTTCAGCGAGATCAGTTCTTC
CAWSVQRDQFF
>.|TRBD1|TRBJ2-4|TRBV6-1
TGTGCCAGCATAGGGGGACAGGGGGTTCCCCTAGCCAAAAACATTCAGTACTTC
CASIGGQGVPLAKNIQYF
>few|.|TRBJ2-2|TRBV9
TGTGCCAGCAAAAGAGACAGTACTACCGGGGAGCTGTTTTTT
CASKRDSTTGELFF
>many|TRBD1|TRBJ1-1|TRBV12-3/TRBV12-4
TGTGCCAGCAGTTGGACAGGAAGGACCAACACTGAAGCTTTCTTT
CASSWTGRTNTEAFF
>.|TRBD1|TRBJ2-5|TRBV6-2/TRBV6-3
TGTGCCAGCAAGATTACCCGGACAGGCCAAGAGACCCAGTACTTC
CASKITRTGQETQYF
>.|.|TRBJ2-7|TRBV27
TGTGCCAGCAGTTCCTCTAGCCGGGGCTCCTACGAGCAGTACTTC
CASSSSSRGSYEQYF
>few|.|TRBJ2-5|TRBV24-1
TGTGCCACCAGTGGGGAATTTGGGCGGGAAGAGACCCAGTACTTC
CATSGEFGREETQYF
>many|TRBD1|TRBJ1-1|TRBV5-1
TGCGCCAGCAGCTCTACAGGGGGCGCGGCTGAAGCTTTCTTT
CASSSTGGAAEAFF
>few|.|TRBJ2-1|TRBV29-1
TGCAGCGTTGGGAGCGAGAATGAGCAGTTCTTC
CSVGSENEQFF
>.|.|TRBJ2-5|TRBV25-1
TGTGCCAGCACCTCGCGCAGGGGAGTGGGAGAGACCCAGTACTTC
CASTSRRGVGETQYF
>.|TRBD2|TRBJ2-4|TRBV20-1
TGCAGTGCTAGTCCAGCGGGGGGAGGAAAAAACATTCAGTACTTC
CSASPAGGGKNIQYF
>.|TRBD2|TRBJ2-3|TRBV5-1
TGCGCCTGTCGCGGGGGGGGGCCCACAGATACGCAGTATTTT
CACRGGGPTDTQYF
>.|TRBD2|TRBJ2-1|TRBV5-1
TGCGCCAGCAGCTTGTGGGCTAGCGGGGGAGGTGAGCAGTTCTTC
CASSLWASGGGEQFF
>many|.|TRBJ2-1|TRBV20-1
TGCAGTGCTAGAGTATTGGAGTATGAGCAGTTCTTC
CSARVLEYEQFF